A single T cell receptor beta chain is shown here with its context. These data are taken from a study of blood T cell repertoires in COVID-19. The wider study: PBMCs, B-cell-depleted T cells, or T cells provided the cDNA or gDNA that made up the material.

Those enrolled, adults aged about 18 to 89 years, came from under 25 US areas. In the study's own analysis: Amplifying reference gene primers gave estimates of nucleated cell counts. This table comes from immunoSEQ multiplex PCR, and its TCRdb copy is limited to in-frame clones, with some not included. Clone size and V and J calls were adopted from that table, with D and trimming inferred from the DNA. This sample has about 400,000 clones, with less than 90% found just once. CDR3 length equals 16 residues. Trimming at V came to 0 bases and at J to 4 bases, leaving 5 bases not matched to a gene. Per germline, CDR1 SGHRS and CDR2 YFSETQ.

The receptor was derived from a young woman who had recovered from COVID-19. The chain employs TRBV5-1 and TRBJ2-1; 9 bases are shared with TRBD2. The sample comprised PBMCs or T cells enriched from blood (not recorded which). CDR3 nucleotide sequence: TGCGCCAGCAGCTTGGCAACTAGCGGGCTGTACAATGAGCAGTTCTTC. Residues: CASSLATSGLYNEQFF.